One sample yielded the 12 T cell receptor beta chains listed below, sequenced in a study of siplizumab effects on memory and regulatory T cells. Sequencing was performed with immunoSEQ multiplex PCR; in TCRdb, only in-frame clones are kept and a portion is missing. The sample shows 100,000 or so clones, more than 85% of them seen only once. Material: CD4+ T cells sorted from blood. These receptors were obtained from a human donor in good health. Some clones in this sample may be carry-over from other donors' samples.

This clone was found once. This rearrangement joins TRBV4-1 to TRBJ1-4; D is undetermined. In germline, CDR1 is MGHRA, CDR2 YSYEKL. This CDR3 region has 19 residues. Trimming left V 5 bases short and J 3 bases short, with 25 bases between. In nucleotides, the CDR3 is TGCGCCAGCAGCTACTCTACAGCCGTTCGGGGTTCGGCTAATGAAAAACTGTTTTTT. Translated: CASSYSTAVRGSANEKLFF.

The genes are TRBV5-4 and TRBJ2-3; 9 nucleotides agree with TRBD2. This CDR3 has 14 amino acids. Germline-derived CDR1 and CDR2 are SGHNT and YYREEE (reference sequence). The ends lost 1 base at V and 4 bases at J; junction bases unmatched: 1. In DNA form, the CDR3 reads TGTGCCAGCAGCTTGCGACTAGCGGCAGATACGCAGTATTTT. Protein product: CASSLRLAADTQYF.

J is TRBJ1-3 and V is TRBV7-9; 7 positions match TRBD1. The CDR3 consists of 16 residues. V lost 3 bases, J lost 0 bases, and 5 bases stayed unmatched. The germline gives CDR1 SEHNR, CDR2 FQNEAQ (reference sequence). The CDR3 loop reads CASSLTGRDSGNTIYF. The CDR3 DNA reads TGTGCCAGCAGCTTGACAGGGCGAGACTCTGGAAACACCATATATTTT.

The chain carries TRBV6-6 and TRBJ2-1, with 8 bases that match TRBD1. Germline trimming cut 5 bases from V and 7 bases from J; bases unmatched to any gene: 4. The CDR3 has 13 amino acids. Germline assignment: CDR1 MNHNY and CDR2 SVGAGI (reference sequence). For the CDR3, the DNA is TGTGCCAGCAGTGGACAGGGTGAGAATGAGCAGTTCTTC. This sequence encodes CASSGQGENEQFF.

V is TRBV5-5 and J is TRBJ1-4, with 7 positions matching TRBD1. The CDR3 spans 15 residues. Germline assignment: CDR1 SGHKS and CDR2 YYEKEE (reference sequence). The J segment lost 7 bases and the V segment lost 4 bases, leaving 10 bases of the junction unmatched. CDR3 bases: TGTGCCAGCAGCCTCGAGACAGGGATGAGTGAAAAACTGTTTTTT. Its protein is CASSLETGMSEKLFF. The full variable domain, rest sourced from reference TRBV5-5 and TRBJ1-4, is DAGVTQSPTHLIKTRGQQVTLRCSPISGHKSVSWYQQVLGQGPQFIFQYYEKEERGRGNFPDRFSARQFPNYSSELNVNALLLGDSALYLCASSLETGMSEKLFFGSGTQLSVL.

The chain carries TRBV7-6 and TRBJ2-5; D is unresolved. The germline gives CDR1 SGHVS, CDR2 FNYEAQ. The V end was cut by 2 bases, the J end by 5 bases, with 3 bases between. The CDR3 loop spans 11 amino acids. CDR3 in DNA: TGTGCCAGCAGCTTACACGAGACCCAGTACTTC. This gives the protein CASSLHETQYF.

V and J are TRBV2 and TRBJ1-1; TRBD1 matches 8 bases. From germline, CDR1 is SNHLY and CDR2 FYNNEI. CDR3 size: 13 residues. Losses at the gene ends were 8 bases for V and 1 base for J; bases not matched to a gene: 3. DNA for the CDR3: TGTGCCAGCTCGGACAGGGCGAACACTGAAGCTTTCTTT. Residues: CASSDRANTEAFF.

The V gene is TRBV6-1, the J gene TRBJ2-1, with TRBD1 identical over 9 bases. CDR3 size: 14 residues. The V gene's germline CDR1 is MNHNS and CDR2 SASEGT. V was pared by 10 bases and J by 8 bases, with 12 bases of the junction left unmatched. The DNA for the CDR3 is TGTGCCAACGGAGGCGGACAGGGGAACGATGAGCAGTTCTTC. It yields the protein CANGGGQGNDEQFF.

The V and J genes are TRBV7-9 and TRBJ2-6; D gene unclear. In germline, CDR1 is SEHNR, CDR2 FQNEAQ (reference sequence). V was trimmed by 2 bases and J by 4 bases, leaving 9 bases between them. The CDR3 consists of 15 residues. CDR3 region: CASSLRGSGANVLTF. The CDR3 DNA reads TGTGCCAGCAGCTTAAGAGGTTCCGGGGCCAACGTCCTGACTTTC.

CDR3 in amino acids: CATAGASGNEQYF. The CDR3 DNA reads TGTGCCACCGCGGGAGCTAGCGGGAACGAGCAGTACTTC. This sequence joins TRBV19 and TRBJ2-7, with 9 bases matching TRBD2. This CDR3 comprises 13 residues. Germline V gene lookup returns CDR1 LNHDA and CDR2 SQIVND (reference sequence). Trimming removed 10 bases from V and 5 bases from J; junction bases left unmatched: 9.

This chain uses TRBV2 with TRBJ2-1; TRBD2 aligns across 14 bases. The V gene's germline CDR1 is SNHLY and CDR2 FYNNEI. V was pared by 9 bases and J by 2 bases, with 12 bases of the junction left unmatched. This CDR3 comprises 18 residues. The CDR3 DNA is TGTGCCAGTTCCTCCGAGGGACTAGCGGGAGCACCCTACAATGAGCAGTTCTTC. Its protein is CASSSEGLAGAPYNEQFF.

This chain connects TRBV6-5 to TRBJ1-2; 9 bases line up with TRBD1. The CDR3 extends over 13 amino acids. Germline CDR1 MNHEY, CDR2 SVGAGI. Trimming took 7 bases from V and 5 from J; bases not matched to a gene: 5. The CDR3 DNA is TGTGCCAGCACGGGACAGGGAGCATATGGCTACACCTTC. This sequence encodes CASTGQGAYGYTF.